The following is a T cell receptor beta chain sequence with its context. The entry originates in a study of blood T cell repertoires in COVID-19. On the study more broadly: The origin of the acute and convalescent COVID-19 samples was the United States, Italy and Spain.

Authors' analysis steps: Amplification of reference gene primers provided the estimated nucleated cell counts. Sequenced by immunoSEQ multiplex PCR; TCRdb stores in-frame clones only, minus some. The V and J calls and the clone size are those of that table, but D and trimming were determined from the DNA. Of about 180,000 clones in the sample, more than 70% are singletons; the top ten hold under 12%. The V and J ends lost 0 bases and 12 bases, in that order; junction bases with no gene match: 7. Germline V gives CDR1 LGHDT, CDR2 YNNKEL (reference sequence). This CDR3 is 13 amino acids long. The sample taken for sequencing was peripheral blood. The chain links TRBV3-1 (or the pseudogene TRBV3-2) to TRBJ2-5, with 7 bases that match TRBD2. This clonotype was sampled from a woman aged 80 or over with active or convalescent COVID-19. This CDR3 reads CASSQDLRGREYF. CDR3 nucleotide sequence: TGTGCCAGCAGCCAAGATCTACGGGGGAGGGAGTACTTC.